This T cell receptor (beta chain) was sequenced for a study of cytomegalovirus exposure and HLA in healthy donors. The PCR employed 60 Vbeta primers together with 13 Jbeta primers. This table comes from immunoSEQ multiplex PCR, and its TCRdb copy is limited to in-frame clones, with some not included. The table has 140,000 to 150,000 clones, roughly 80% seen once. The sample was PBMCs. This receptor was taken from a woman aged 40 to 50 in good health and CMV-seropositive.

The CDR3 loop is CASSLARFGQDNSPLHF. The CDR3 DNA reads TGTGCCAGCAGCTTAGCGCGTTTTGGACAGGATAATTCACCCCTCCACTTT. The chain combines TRBV7-9 with TRBJ1-6, with 7 positions matching TRBD1. Germline V gene lookup returns CDR1 SEHNR and CDR2 FQNEAQ (reference sequence). The CDR3 is 17 residues long. The V and J ends lost 0 bases and 5 bases, in that order; junction bases with no gene match: 7.